This T cell receptor beta chain was sequenced for a study of PD-1 blockade in classical Hodgkin lymphoma. General observations from the study: It was CD4+ TCR diversity, not CD8+, that rose significantly by C4D1. What drove the repertoire differences, possibly disease activity or prior therapy, has not been defined.

This clone appeared a few times. Its antigen is not identified. Profiling relied on immunoSEQ multiplex PCR, and the TCRdb table lists in-frame clones only, not all of them. The sample has tens of thousands of clones; about three quarters are singletons. Brentuximab vedotin exposure varied, and every patient relapsed after autologous stem cell transplantation. V lost 5 bases, J lost 3 bases, and 17 bases lay in between. In germline, CDR1 is SGHVT, CDR2 SQSDAQ. The CDR3 has 15 residues. The rearrangement uses TRBV7-4 and TRBJ2-7; a weak D match, TRBD2 (5 bases). The material was peripheral blood mononuclear cells (PBMCs), obtained at baseline. The sequence was obtained from a human donor with classical Hodgkin lymphoma. The CDR3 nucleotides read TGTGCCAGCAGCCCGGGGATTGGGGAAGGCTACGAGCAGTACTTC. Encoded protein: CASSPGIGEGYEQYF.